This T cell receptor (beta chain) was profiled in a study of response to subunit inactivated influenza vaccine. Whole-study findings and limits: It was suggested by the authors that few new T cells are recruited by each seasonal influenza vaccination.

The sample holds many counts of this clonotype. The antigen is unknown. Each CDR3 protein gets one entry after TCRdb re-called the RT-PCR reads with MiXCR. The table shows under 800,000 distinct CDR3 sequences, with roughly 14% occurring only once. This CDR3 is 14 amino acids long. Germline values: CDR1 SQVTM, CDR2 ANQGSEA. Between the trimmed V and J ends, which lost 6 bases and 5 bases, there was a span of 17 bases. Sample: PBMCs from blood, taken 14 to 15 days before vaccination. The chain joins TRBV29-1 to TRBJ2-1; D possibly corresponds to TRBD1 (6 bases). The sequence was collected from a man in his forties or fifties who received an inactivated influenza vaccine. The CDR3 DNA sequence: TGCAGCGTAGACTCCGGGACACCTAACAATGAGCAGTTCTTC. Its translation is CSVDSGTPNNEQFF.